This T cell receptor beta chain was observed in a study of Ad26.COV2.S vaccination and SARS-CoV-2 variants. Deletions cut 2 bases from V and 2 bases from J, with 10 bases between. Germline values: CDR1 MNHEY, CDR2 SVGAGI. CDR3 length: 15 amino acids. The treatment: 19 received Ad26.COV2.S at low or high dose, single or two shots; 5 received placebo; per-sample allocation not given. The samples date from day 63 after the first vaccine or placebo injection. Vaccine was an Ad26 vector expressing Wuhan-strain SARS-CoV-2 spike. The assay was immunoSEQ multiplex PCR, and TCRdb's table has in-frame clones only and misses some. The sample has 300,000 to 500,000 clones, approximately 90% seen once.

The sequence came from a person between 18 and 59 years old who received the Ad26.COV2.S COVID-19 vaccine or a placebo. The material was peripheral blood, obtained in a trial of Ad26.COV2.S vaccine versus placebo. The chain carries TRBV6-5 and TRBJ2-1; D is tentatively TRBD1 or TRBD2 (5 bases each). Written as DNA, the CDR3 is TGTGCCAGCAGTTACGGAAGGGGACCCTACAATGAGCAGTTCTTC. It translates to CASSYGRGPYNEQFF.